This T cell receptor beta chain was retrieved from a study of cytomegalovirus exposure and HLA in healthy donors. Looking at the study overall: There were fewer than 130 million unique TCR beta sequences, drawn from 200 million or so T cells, in an earlier analysis.

As to this clone: The antigen is not known.

Findings of the study overall: What a later analysis showed was that several of the most significant clusters appeared linked to common viral pathogens. As a later analysis showed, a missense DCLRE1C variant was linked to trimming of TCR beta V- and J-genes.

13 Jbeta primers and 60 Vbeta primers were used for the PCR. Per the original data handling: In a later analysis, roughly 11 million of about 80 million unique beta chains occurred in at least two donors. The protocol was immunoSEQ multiplex PCR, while the TCRdb copy is restricted to in-frame clones and leaves out a portion. The V and J calls and clone size were taken over from that table, and D and trimming were inferred from the DNA. The sample has fewer than 350,000 clones; approximately 90% are singletons. This TCR was sampled from a woman under 30 in good health and CMV-seronegative. The sample taken for sequencing was PBMCs.

DNA of the CDR3: TGTGCCAGCAGCCTAGACAGGGCAACACTGTCGGGGTCGTTTTTT. As protein: CASSLDRATLSGSFF. The rearrangement links TRBV5-5 to TRBJ2-2, with TRBD1 matching over 7 bases. CDR1 is SGHKS and CDR2 is YYEKEE in the germline V gene (reference sequence). V shed 4 bases, J shed 16 bases, and the junction held 19 bases outside the gene matches. CDR3 length: 15 residues.